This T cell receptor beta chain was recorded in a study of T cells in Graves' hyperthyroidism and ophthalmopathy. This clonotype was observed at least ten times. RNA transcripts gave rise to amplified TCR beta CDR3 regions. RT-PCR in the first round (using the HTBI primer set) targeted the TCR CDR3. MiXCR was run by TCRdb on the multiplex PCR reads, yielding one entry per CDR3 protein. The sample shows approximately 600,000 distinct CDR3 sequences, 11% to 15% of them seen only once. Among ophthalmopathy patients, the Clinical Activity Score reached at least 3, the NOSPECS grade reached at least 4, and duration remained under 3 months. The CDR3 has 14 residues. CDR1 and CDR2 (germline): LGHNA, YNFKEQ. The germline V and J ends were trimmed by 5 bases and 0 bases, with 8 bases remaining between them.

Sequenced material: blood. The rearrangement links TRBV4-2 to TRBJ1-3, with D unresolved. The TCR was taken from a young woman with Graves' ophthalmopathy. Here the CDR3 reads CASSATVSGNTIYF. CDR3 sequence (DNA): TGTGCCAGCAGCGCGACCGTCTCTGGAAACACCATATATTTT.